This TCR beta chain was sequenced in a study of CD8+CD57+ T cells in acquired aplastic anemia. Across the whole study: Average DNA yield from sorted CD4+ and CD8+ cells was roughly 3 ug. In CD4+ cells, healthy donors produced an average of approximately 11 million reads. Overall study results and limits: There were fewer than 35 CD8+ CDR3 sequences that occurred in both patients and controls. Patients were compared with controls for CD8+ Simpson's diversity, and no significant difference emerged.

Germline CDR1 and CDR2: SGHAT and FQNNGV. V shed 7 bases and J shed 4 bases, with 17 bases lying between them. The CDR3 is made up of 15 amino acids. The TCR beta profiling, which covered VDJ combination and CDR3 sequence, was carried out using genomic DNA as the template. MiXCR, applied by TCRdb to the reads, yields one record per CDR3 protein. This repertoire shows around 170,000 distinct CDR3 sequences, roughly 63% found once; its top ten account for less than 55%. As for this clonotype: What it binds is not known. This sequence may be a read error, since a much larger clone differs from it by one base.

Sequenced input: sorted CD4+, CD8+, or CD8+CD57+ T cells (not recorded which) from PBMCs. The chain uses TRBV11-2 and TRBJ2-1; D may be TRBD2 (6 bases). The sequence was obtained from a human donor in good health. CDR3 bases: TGTGCCAGCAACCCAGACGGACGGGAGTACAATGAGCAGTTCTTC. Translating gives CASNPDGREYNEQFF.